This TCR beta chain stems from a study of T cells in Graves' hyperthyroidism and ophthalmopathy. Regarding the study as a whole: Through a model of 13 V-J features, ophthalmopathy was separated from stable hyperthyroidism.

The investigators amplified TCR beta CDR3 regions from RNA transcripts. An initial round of RT-PCR targeting the TCR CDR3 relied on the HTBI primer set. TCRdb re-analysed the multiplex PCR reads in MiXCR, keeping a single row per CDR3 protein. The table lists over 450,000 distinct CDR3 sequences, 15% to 20% of them singletons. Note on this clonotype: The antigen is not known. This may stem from a read error, because a much larger clone lies one nucleotide away.

The PBMCs were sourced from fresh peripheral blood (about 9.6 ml). This clonotype was obtained from a woman between 18 and 30 years old with Graves' ophthalmopathy. Sequenced sample: blood.

The CDR3 DNA reads as TGCAGTGCTAAAGGGGCGGATTATGGCTACACCTTC. It yields the protein CSAKGADYGYTF. The gene calls are TRBV20-1 and TRBJ1-2, with TRBD1 as a possible D gene (5 bases). V lost 4 bases and J lost 5, with 11 bases in between. The CDR3 loop spans 12 amino acids. Germline V gives CDR1 DFQATT, CDR2 SNEGSKA (reference sequence).